Detailed here is one TCR beta chain. The sample comes from a study of blood T cell repertoires in COVID-19. On the study more broadly: Sites in the United States, Italy and Spain provided acute and convalescent COVID-19 samples. Sources were T cells, B-cell-depleted T cells, or PBMCs; the material itself was cDNA or gDNA.

Trimming removed 0 bases from V and 1 base from J, with 15 bases in between. Germline CDR1 and CDR2: LNHNV and YYDKDF (reference sequence). This CDR3 is built from 17 residues. In the source study's methods: How many nucleated cells were present was estimated from reference gene primer amplification. Produced via immunoSEQ multiplex PCR; TCRdb's table is partial and in-frame only. That table supplies the V and J calls and clone size; D and trimming were determined from the DNA. The sample includes 130,000 to 150,000 clones, roughly 88% of them seen just once. Sequencing used peripheral blood. The gene calls are TRBV15 and TRBJ1-1; tentative D call: TRBD1 (5 bases). The sequence was obtained from a woman aged 50 to 65 in a cohort sampled during active or convalescent COVID-19. In nucleotides, the CDR3 is TGTGCCACCAGCAGAGATCCTTTGGGCAGGGAGAACACTGAAGCTTTCTTT. Translating gives CATSRDPLGRENTEAFF. The variable domain in full, with the rest retrieved from reference TRBV15 and TRBJ1-1, is DAMVIQNPRYQVTQFGKPVTLSCSQTLNHNVMYWYQQKSSQAPKLLFHYYDKDFNNEADTPDNFQSRRPNTSFCFLDIRSPGLGDTAMYLCATSRDPLGRENTEAFFGQGTRLTVV.